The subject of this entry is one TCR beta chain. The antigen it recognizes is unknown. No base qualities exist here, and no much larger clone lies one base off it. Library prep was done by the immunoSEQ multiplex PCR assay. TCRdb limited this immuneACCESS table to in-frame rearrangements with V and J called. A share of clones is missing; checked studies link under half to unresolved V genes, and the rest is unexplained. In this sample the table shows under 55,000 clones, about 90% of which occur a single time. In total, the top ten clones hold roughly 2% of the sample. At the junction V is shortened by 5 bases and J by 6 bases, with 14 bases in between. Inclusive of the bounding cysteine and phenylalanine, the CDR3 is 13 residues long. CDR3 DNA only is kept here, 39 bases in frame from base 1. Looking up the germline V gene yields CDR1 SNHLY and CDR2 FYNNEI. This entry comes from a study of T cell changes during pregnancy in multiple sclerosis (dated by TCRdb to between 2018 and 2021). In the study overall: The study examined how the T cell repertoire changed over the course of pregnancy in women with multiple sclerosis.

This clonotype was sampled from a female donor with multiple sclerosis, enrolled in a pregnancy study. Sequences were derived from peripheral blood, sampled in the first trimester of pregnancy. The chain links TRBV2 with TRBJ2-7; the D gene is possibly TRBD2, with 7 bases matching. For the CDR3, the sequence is CASSLYREGEQYF. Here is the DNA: TGTGCCAGCAGTTTATACAGGGAGGGCGAGCAGTACTTC.